What follows are 17 T cell receptor beta chains derived from one specimen sequenced in a study of glioma-infiltrating T cells (dated by TCRdb to the mid-2010s). The data were produced on an Illumina MiSeq. TCR alpha and beta CDR3 regions were amplified with the iRepertoire nested amplicon-rescue multiplex PCR (arm-PCR) platform from RNA. Using fastp trimming at Q25 and MiXCR clonotype assembly, TCRdb reanalyzed the public sequencing data and kept in-frame beta chains. Under each unique CDR3 protein, matching rows form one entry showing the most common genes and DNA. This sample has approximately 120,000 distinct CDR3 sequences in its table, and about 25% of those were observed once. Around 30% of the sample is held by the ten biggest clonotypes. The sample taken for sequencing was glioma tissue, nonneoplastic brain tissue, or PBMCs (not recorded which). The receptors originated from a human donor with low-grade glioma or glioblastoma, undergoing nonglioma brain surgery, or in good health (not recorded which).

The chain couples TRBV3-1 to TRBJ1-2; possibly TRBD1 for D (6 bases). In germline, CDR1 is LGHDT, CDR2 YNNKEL (reference sequence). The CDR3 loop spans 14 amino acids. V was trimmed by 4 bases and J by 10 bases, leaving 19 bases between them. In DNA, the CDR3 is TGTGCCAGCAGCCCACTGGGGGCTAACTATAACTACACCTTC. It translates to CASSPLGANYNYTF.

This clonotype has ten or more counts. The chain employs TRBV19 and TRBJ2-1; D gene unclear. V lost 1 base and J 5 bases, leaving 6 bases between the germline ends. The CDR3 sequence is 13 residues long. In germline, CDR1 is LNHDA, CDR2 SQIVND (reference sequence). The CDR3 coding sequence is TGTGCCAGTAGTATAGTGGGAAACAATGAGCAGTTCTTC. Translating it yields CASSIVGNNEQFF.

The rearrangement uses TRBV10-1 and TRBJ2-1; 7 bases line up with TRBD2. The ends lost 11 bases at V and 3 bases at J; junction bases unmatched: 7. CDR1 is WNHNN, CDR2 SYGVQD, per germline (reference sequence). The CDR3 is 13 residues long. CDR3 DNA: TGCGCCGGGGGGGAATTGAACTACAATGAGCAGTTCTTC. It yields the protein CAGGELNYNEQFF.

The rearrangement uses TRBV5-4 and TRBJ2-5, with 9 bases identical to TRBD2. Germline trimming cut 0 bases from V and 1 base from J; bases unmatched to any gene: 4. The CDR3 is 16 amino acids. The germline CDR1 and CDR2 sequences are SGHNT and YYREEE (reference sequence). Here the CDR3 reads CASSLGSGSAQETQYF. As DNA, the CDR3 is TGTGCCAGCAGCTTGGGTAGCGGGAGCGCCCAAGAGACCCAGTACTTC.

This clonotype was seen many times. J is TRBJ1-2 and V is TRBV10-3; the D is unclear. The CDR3 is 14 residues long. Trimming removed 3 bases from V and 0 bases from J, with 8 bases in between. In germline, CDR1 is ENHRY, CDR2 SYGVKD. The DNA of the CDR3 is TGTGCCATCAGTGAAAGCGTTTCTAACTATGGCTACACCTTC. It translates to CAISESVSNYGYTF.

This clonotype was seen ten or more times. The chain has TRBV6-2 or TRBV6-3 and TRBJ2-1, with no clear D. V lost 2 bases to trimming and J lost 0 bases, with 14 bases between them. The CDR3 consists of 17 residues. From germline, CDR1 is MNHEY and CDR2 SVGEGT. The CDR3 region is CASSYGRGSPSYNEQFF. The CDR3, as DNA: TGTGCCAGCAGTTACGGCCGCGGAAGTCCCTCCTACAATGAGCAGTTCTTC.

Ten or more counts support this clonotype. V and J are TRBV29-1 and TRBJ2-7; 7 bases align to TRBD1. Germline V gene data show CDR1 as SQVTM and CDR2 as ANQGSEA. Trimming removed 7 bases from V and 0 bases from J; junction bases left unmatched: 6. CDR3 length: 13 amino acids. CDR3 in DNA: TGCAGCGCTAGGGGGCAGACCTCCTACGAGCAGTACTTC. Its translation: CSARGQTSYEQYF.

This clonotype showed up many times. The V gene is TRBV12-3 or TRBV12-4, the J gene TRBJ1-5; maybe TRBD1 (5 bases). Trimming left V 5 bases short and J 1 base short, with 12 bases between. The CDR3 contains 15 residues. The CDR3 loop reads CASSPLAGSNQPQHF. The CDR3 DNA is TGTGCCAGCAGTCCTTTGGCAGGGAGCAATCAGCCCCAGCATTTT.

This clonotype has at least ten counts. This rearrangement joins TRBV20-1 to TRBJ1-1; a possible D gene is TRBD1 (5 bases). The germline V and J ends were trimmed by 4 bases and 3 bases, with 9 bases remaining between them. CDR1 and CDR2 (germline): DFQATT, SNEGSKA (reference sequence). The CDR3 is made up of 12 amino acids. The DNA of the CDR3 is TGCAGTGCTATGGGGCTGGACACTGAAGCTTTCTTT. This encodes CSAMGLDTEAFF.

This clonotype was found a few times. V is TRBV30 and J is TRBJ1-1; 7 bases are shared with TRBD1. V shed 6 bases, J shed 1 base, and the junction held 5 bases outside the gene matches. The CDR3 has 13 residues. Germline V lookup: CDR1 GTSNPN, CDR2 SVGIG (reference sequence). The CDR3 DNA reads TGTGCCTGCCTGGGGACAGCGAACACTGAAGCTTTCTTT. As protein: CACLGTANTEAFF.

The chain has TRBV19 and TRBJ2-3; no reliable D call. The CDR3 contains 14 residues. Trimming cost V 8 bases and J 3 bases, with 15 bases left between them. Germline CDR1 and CDR2: LNHDA and SQIVND (reference sequence). Written as DNA, the CDR3 is TGTGCCAGTTCTATCGTGACCCGGACAGATACGCAGTATTTT. Translation gives CASSIVTRTDTQYF. The full variable domain, rest sourced from reference TRBV19 and TRBJ2-3, is DGGITQSPKYLFRKEGQNVTLSCEQNLNHDAMYWYRQDPGQGLRLIYYSQIVNDFQKGDIAEGYSVSREKKESFPLTVTSAQKNPTAFYLCASSIVTRTDTQYFGPGTRLTVL.

This clonotype has ten or more counts. V gene TRBV4-3 combines with J gene TRBJ2-1, with D perhaps assigned TRBD1 or TRBD2 (5 bases each). V was clipped by 0 bases and J by 8 bases, with 14 bases between them. Germline assignment: CDR1 LGHNA and CDR2 YSLEER. The CDR3 has 15 residues. CDR3: CASSQDDSPGDEQFF. The DNA for the CDR3 is TGCGCCAGCAGCCAAGACGACAGTCCCGGGGATGAGCAGTTCTTC.

This clonotype was counted ten times or more. This sequence joins TRBV20-1 and TRBJ1-5, with a weak D call TRBD1 (5 bases). The CDR3 has 14 residues. The V end was cut by 6 bases, the J end by 1 base, with 13 bases between. Germline loops: CDR1 DFQATT, CDR2 SNEGSKA (reference sequence). CDR3 in amino acids: CSAAGTRSNQPQHF. The CDR3 DNA follows: TGCAGTGCCGCCGGGACTCGAAGCAATCAGCCCCAGCATTTT.

This clonotype has only a few counts. This rearrangement joins TRBV10-1 to TRBJ2-1; TRBD1 agrees at 7 bases. CDR1 and CDR2 (germline): WNHNN, SYGVQD (reference sequence). Unmatched junction bases numbered 10, after V lost 1 base and J lost 4 bases. CDR3 size: 17 residues. The CDR3 coding sequence is TGCGCCAGCAGTGAGTACAGGGGCCAAGGGGAGTACAATGAGCAGTTCTTC. It yields the protein CASSEYRGQGEYNEQFF.

V and J are TRBV3-1 and TRBJ2-1; tentatively, D is TRBD1 (6 bases). V was trimmed by 2 bases and J by 8 bases, leaving 13 bases between them. The CDR3 has 14 residues. Germline V gives CDR1 LGHDT, CDR2 YNNKEL (reference sequence). Here the CDR3 reads CASSQRGSGYEQFF. The CDR3 coding sequence is TGTGCCAGCAGCCAAAGGGGGAGTGGGTATGAGCAGTTCTTC.

The table lists this clonotype with many counts. The gene calls are TRBV6-4 and TRBJ2-3; D perhaps matches TRBD1 (6 bases). The ends were cut back, 0 bases at V and 2 bases at J, with 9 bases in the middle. The CDR3 is made up of 15 amino acids. Germline V lookup: CDR1 MRHNA, CDR2 SNTAGT. CDR3 nucleotide sequence: TGTGCCAGCAGTGACTCAGGACAGCTCACAGATACGCAGTATTTT. Its protein is CASSDSGQLTDTQYF.

This clonotype was picked up many times. The CDR3 sequence is CASRGEGGTYEQYF. Written as DNA, the CDR3 is TGCGCCAGCAGAGGCGAAGGGGGCACCTACGAGCAGTACTTC. The rearrangement uses TRBV4-1 and TRBJ2-7, with TRBD1 matching over 7 bases. The CDR3 spans 14 residues. Germline V gene lookup returns CDR1 MGHRA and CDR2 YSYEKL. After removal of 6 bases from V and 2 bases from J, the junction contained 7 bases not matched to a gene.